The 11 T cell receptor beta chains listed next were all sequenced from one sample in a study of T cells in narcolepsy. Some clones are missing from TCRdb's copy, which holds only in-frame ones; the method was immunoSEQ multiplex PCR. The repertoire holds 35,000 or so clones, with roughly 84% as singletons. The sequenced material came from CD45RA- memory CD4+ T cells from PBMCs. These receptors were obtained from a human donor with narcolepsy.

CDR3 sequence reads: CASSEPNQPQHF. CDR3 in DNA: TGTGCCAGCAGTGAACCGAATCAGCCCCAGCATTTT. The J gene is TRBJ1-5, the V gene TRBV6-1; D is uncertain. Deletions cut 2 bases from V and 4 bases from J, with 3 bases between. CDR1 and CDR2 from the germline V gene are MNHNS and SASEGT. The CDR3 is made up of 12 amino acids.

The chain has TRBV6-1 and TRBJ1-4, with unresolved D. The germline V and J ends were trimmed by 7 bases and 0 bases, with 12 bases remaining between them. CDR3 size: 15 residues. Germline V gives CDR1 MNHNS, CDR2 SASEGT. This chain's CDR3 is CASNGRPATNEKLFF. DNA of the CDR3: TGTGCCAGCAACGGCAGGCCGGCAACTAATGAAAAACTGTTTTTT.

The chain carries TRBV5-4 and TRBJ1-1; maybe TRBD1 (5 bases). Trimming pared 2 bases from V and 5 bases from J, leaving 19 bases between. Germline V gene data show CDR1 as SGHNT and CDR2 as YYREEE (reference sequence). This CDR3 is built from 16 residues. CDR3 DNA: TGTGCCAGCAGCTTCACGGAGGGGTTCGGGGAGACTGAAGCTTTCTTT. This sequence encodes CASSFTEGFGETEAFF.

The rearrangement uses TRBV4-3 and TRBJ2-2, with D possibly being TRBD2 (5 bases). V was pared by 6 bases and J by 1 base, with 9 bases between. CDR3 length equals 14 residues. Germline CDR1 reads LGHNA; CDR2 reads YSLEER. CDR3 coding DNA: TGCGCCAGCAGATCCGGGGTGAACACCGGGGAGCTGTTTTTT. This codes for CASRSGVNTGELFF.

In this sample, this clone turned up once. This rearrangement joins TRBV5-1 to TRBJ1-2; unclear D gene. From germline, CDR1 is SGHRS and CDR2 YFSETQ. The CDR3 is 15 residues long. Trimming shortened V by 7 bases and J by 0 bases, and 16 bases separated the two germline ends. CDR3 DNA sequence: TGCGCCAGCCGGCCACTGACGGATGCTAACTATGGCTACACCTTC. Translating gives CASRPLTDANYGYTF.

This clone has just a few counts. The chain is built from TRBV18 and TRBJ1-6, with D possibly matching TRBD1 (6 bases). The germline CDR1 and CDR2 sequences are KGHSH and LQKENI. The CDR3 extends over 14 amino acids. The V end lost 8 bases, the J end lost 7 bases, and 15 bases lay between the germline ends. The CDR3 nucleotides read TGTGCCAGCACTCCAGGGGTTTCGAATTCACCCCTCCACTTT. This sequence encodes CASTPGVSNSPLHF. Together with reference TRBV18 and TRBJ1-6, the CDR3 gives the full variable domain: NAGVMQNPRHLVRRRGQEARLRCSPMKGHSHVYWYRQLPEEGLKFMVYLQKENIIDESGMPKERFSAEFPKEGPSILRIQQVVRGDSAAYFCASTPGVSNSPLHFGNGTRLTVT.

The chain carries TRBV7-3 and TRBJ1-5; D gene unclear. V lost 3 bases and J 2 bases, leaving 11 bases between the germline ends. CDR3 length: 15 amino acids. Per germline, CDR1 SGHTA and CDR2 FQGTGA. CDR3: CASSLRQAGNQPQHF. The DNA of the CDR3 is TGTGCCAGCAGCTTGCGTCAGGCTGGCAATCAGCCCCAGCATTTT.

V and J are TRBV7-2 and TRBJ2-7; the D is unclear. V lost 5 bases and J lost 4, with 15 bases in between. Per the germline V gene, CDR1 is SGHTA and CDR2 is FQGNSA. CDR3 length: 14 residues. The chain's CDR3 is CASSGSARLYEQYF. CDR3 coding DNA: TGTGCCAGCAGCGGATCAGCCAGACTTTACGAGCAGTACTTC. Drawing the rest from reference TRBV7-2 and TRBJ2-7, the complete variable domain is GAGVSQSPSNKVTEKGKDVELRCDPISGHTALYWYRQSLGQGLEFLIYFQGNSAPDKSGLPSDRFSAERTGGSVSTLTIQRTQQEDSAVYLCASSGSARLYEQYFGPGTRLTVT.

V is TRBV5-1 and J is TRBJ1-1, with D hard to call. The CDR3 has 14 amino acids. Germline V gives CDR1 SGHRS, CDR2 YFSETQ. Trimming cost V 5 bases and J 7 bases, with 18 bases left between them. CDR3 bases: TGCGCCAGCAGTCGGCGGGAAGGGAGTAGTGAAGCTTTCTTT. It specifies CASSRREGSSEAFF.

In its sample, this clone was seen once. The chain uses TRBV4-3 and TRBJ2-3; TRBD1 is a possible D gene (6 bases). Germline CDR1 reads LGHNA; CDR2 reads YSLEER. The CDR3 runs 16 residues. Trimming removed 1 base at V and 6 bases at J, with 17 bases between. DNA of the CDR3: TGCGCCAGCAGCCAAGCGAGGGGGAATAATCCGGATACGCAGTATTTT. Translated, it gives CASSQARGNNPDTQYF.

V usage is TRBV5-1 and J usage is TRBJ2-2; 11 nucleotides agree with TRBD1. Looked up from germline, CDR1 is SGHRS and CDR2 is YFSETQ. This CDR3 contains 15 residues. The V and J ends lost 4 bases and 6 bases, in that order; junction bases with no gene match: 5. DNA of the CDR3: TGCGCCAGCAGCGGGGACAGGGGGACGGCCGGGGAGCTGTTTTTT. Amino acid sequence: CASSGDRGTAGELFF. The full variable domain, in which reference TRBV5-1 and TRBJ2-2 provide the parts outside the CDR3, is KAGVTQTPRYLIKTRGQQVTLSCSPISGHRSVSWYQQTPGQGLQFLFEYFSETQRNKGNFPGRFSGRQFSNSRSEMNVSTLELGDSALYLCASSGDRGTAGELFFGEGSRLTVL.